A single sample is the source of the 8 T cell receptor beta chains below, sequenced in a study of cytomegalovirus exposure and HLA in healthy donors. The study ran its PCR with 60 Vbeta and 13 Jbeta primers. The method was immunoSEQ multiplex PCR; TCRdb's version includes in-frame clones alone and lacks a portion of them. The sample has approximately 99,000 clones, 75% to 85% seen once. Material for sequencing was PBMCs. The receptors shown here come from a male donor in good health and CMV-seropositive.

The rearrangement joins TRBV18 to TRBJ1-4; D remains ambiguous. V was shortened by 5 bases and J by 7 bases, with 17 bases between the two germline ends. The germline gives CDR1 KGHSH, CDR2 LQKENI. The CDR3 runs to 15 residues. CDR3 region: CASSNPTREVEKLFF. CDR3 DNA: TGTGCCAGCTCAAACCCCACTAGGGAGGTTGAAAAACTGTTTTTT.

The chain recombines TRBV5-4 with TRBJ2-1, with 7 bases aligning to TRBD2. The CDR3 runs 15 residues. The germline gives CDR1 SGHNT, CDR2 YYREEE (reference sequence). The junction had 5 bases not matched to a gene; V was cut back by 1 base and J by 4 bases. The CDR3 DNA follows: TGTGCCAGCAGCTTGTCGAGCGGGGCGTACAATGAGCAGTTCTTC. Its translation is CASSLSSGAYNEQFF.

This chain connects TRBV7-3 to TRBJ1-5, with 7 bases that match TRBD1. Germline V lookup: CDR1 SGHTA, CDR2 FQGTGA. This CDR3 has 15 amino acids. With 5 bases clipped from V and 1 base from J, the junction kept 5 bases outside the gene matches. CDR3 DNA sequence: TGTGCCAGCAGCCAGACAGGGCAAAGCAATCAGCCCCAGCATTTT. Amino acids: CASSQTGQSNQPQHF.

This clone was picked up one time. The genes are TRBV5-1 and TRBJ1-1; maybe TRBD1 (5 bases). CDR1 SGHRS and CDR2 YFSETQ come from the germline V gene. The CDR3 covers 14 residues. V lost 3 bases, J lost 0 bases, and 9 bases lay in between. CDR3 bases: TGCGCCAGCAGCTCGGACAAAATGAACACTGAAGCTTTCTTT. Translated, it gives CASSSDKMNTEAFF.

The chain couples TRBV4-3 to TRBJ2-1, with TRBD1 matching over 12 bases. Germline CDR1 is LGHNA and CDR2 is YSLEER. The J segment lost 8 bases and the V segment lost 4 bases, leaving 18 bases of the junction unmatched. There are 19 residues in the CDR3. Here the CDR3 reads CASSLSTFAGTGGGDEQFF. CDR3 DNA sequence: TGCGCCAGCAGCCTATCAACATTTGCCGGGACAGGGGGCGGCGATGAGCAGTTCTTC.

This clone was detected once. This CDR3 is CASSSTGEINQPQHF. DNA of the CDR3: TGCGCCAGCAGCTCGACAGGGGAAATCAATCAGCCCCAGCATTTT. V usage is TRBV5-1 and J usage is TRBJ1-5, with 8 nucleotides matching TRBD1. This CDR3 has 15 amino acids. Germline CDR1 and CDR2: SGHRS and YFSETQ. V lost 3 bases to trimming and J lost 3 bases; unmatched junction nucleotides: 5.

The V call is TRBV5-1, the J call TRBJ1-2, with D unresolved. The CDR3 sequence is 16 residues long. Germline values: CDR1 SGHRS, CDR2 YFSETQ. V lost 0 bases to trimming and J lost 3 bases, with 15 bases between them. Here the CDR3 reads CASSLVGQAGDYGYTF. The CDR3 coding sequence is TGCGCCAGCAGCTTGGTAGGGCAGGCGGGTGACTATGGCTACACCTTC. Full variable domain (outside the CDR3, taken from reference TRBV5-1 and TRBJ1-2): KAGVTQTPRYLIKTRGQQVTLSCSPISGHRSVSWYQQTPGQGLQFLFEYFSETQRNKGNFPGRFSGRQFSNSRSEMNVSTLELGDSALYLCASSLVGQAGDYGYTFGSGTRLTVV.

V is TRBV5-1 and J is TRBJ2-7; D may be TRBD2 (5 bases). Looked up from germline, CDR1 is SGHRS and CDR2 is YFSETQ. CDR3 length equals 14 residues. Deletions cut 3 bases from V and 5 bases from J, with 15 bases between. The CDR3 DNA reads TGCGCCAGCAGCTGGGATAACCCCGGGAACGAGCAGTACTTC. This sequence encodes CASSWDNPGNEQYF.